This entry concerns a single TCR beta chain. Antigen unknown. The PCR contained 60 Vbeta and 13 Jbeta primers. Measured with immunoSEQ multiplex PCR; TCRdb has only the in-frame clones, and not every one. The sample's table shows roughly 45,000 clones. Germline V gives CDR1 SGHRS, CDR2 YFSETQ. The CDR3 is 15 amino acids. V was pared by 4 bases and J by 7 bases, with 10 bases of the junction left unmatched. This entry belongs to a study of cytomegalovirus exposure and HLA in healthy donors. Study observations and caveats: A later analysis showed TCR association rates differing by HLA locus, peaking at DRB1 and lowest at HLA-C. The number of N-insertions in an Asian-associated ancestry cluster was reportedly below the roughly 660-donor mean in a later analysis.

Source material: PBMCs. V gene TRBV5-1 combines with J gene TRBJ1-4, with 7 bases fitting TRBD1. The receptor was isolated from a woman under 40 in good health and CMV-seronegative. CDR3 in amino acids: CASSRTGDGSEKLFF. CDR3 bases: TGCGCCAGCAGCCGAACAGGGGACGGGTCTGAAAAACTGTTTTTT.